The clone carrying this TCR beta chain was recorded at least ten times. What it binds is not known. V lost 0 bases, J lost 4 bases, and 7 bases lay in between. The CDR3 has 13 amino acids. In germline, CDR1 is SGHNT, CDR2 YYREEE (reference sequence). Time point in this sample: sample taken at primary tumor resection. This sample was taken from a study of spatial heterogeneity in lung cancer. Study-wide findings and caveats: Mutation counts in tumors were tracked by counts of expanded intratumoral alpha and beta TCRs.

TCRdb re-analysed the 5' RACE reads in MiXCR, keeping a single row per CDR3 protein. The profile shows fewer than 25,000 distinct CDR3 sequences, about 4.4% of them singletons. The specimen was lung tumor tissue, collected at surgery. This chain connects TRBV5-4 to TRBJ1-1; possible D gene TRBD1, 6 bases. This sequence originates from a male donor with early-stage non-small cell lung cancer. DNA for the CDR3: TGTGCCAGCAGCTTGGAGGACAGCACTGAAGCTTTCTTT. Translated, it gives CASSLEDSTEAFF.